This entry lists 20 T cell receptor beta chains sequenced from one sample in a study of cytomegalovirus exposure and HLA in healthy donors. Both 60 Vbeta primers and 13 Jbeta primers went into the PCR. Assay used: immunoSEQ multiplex PCR; TCRdb lists only in-frame clones, some missing. The sample carries roughly 200,000 clones, about 80% recorded once. The material sequenced was PBMCs. All receptors come from a woman between 45 and 65 years old in good health and CMV-seronegative.

V is TRBV7-9 and J is TRBJ1-4; a weak D match, TRBD1 (6 bases). Germline loops: CDR1 SEHNR, CDR2 FQNEAQ (reference sequence). The CDR3 extends over 14 amino acids. The V end was cut by 5 bases, the J end by 1 base, with 8 bases between. The CDR3 loop is CASSRTETNEKLFF. CDR3 DNA sequence: TGTGCCAGCAGCCGGACAGAAACTAATGAAAAACTGTTTTTT.

The rearrangement joins TRBV10-1 to TRBJ1-1, with unresolved D. This CDR3 comprises 13 residues. The V gene's germline CDR1 is WNHNN and CDR2 SYGVQD (reference sequence). V was trimmed by 5 bases and J by 4 bases, leaving 11 bases between them. The CDR3 sequence: CASSRYGSTEAFF. CDR3 coding DNA: TGCGCCAGCAGTAGGTACGGGAGCACTGAAGCTTTCTTT.

This chain links TRBV7-2 with TRBJ2-7; 8 bases fit TRBD2. Germline V gene lookup returns CDR1 SGHTA and CDR2 FQGNSA. The junction had 8 bases not matched to a gene; V was cut back by 1 base and J by 3 bases. This CDR3 contains 16 residues. The CDR3 bases are TGTGCCAGCAGCTTAGGGCCCGGGGGGGGGAACTACGAGCAGTACTTC. Translated, it gives CASSLGPGGGNYEQYF.

The rearrangement uses TRBV2 and TRBJ2-4; 10 bases align to TRBD1. The CDR3 has 17 residues. V was pared by 2 bases and J by 12 bases, with 16 bases of the junction left unmatched. Germline V gene sequence: CDR1 SNHLY, CDR2 FYNNEI. CDR3 nucleotide sequence: TGTGCCAGCAGTGAAATTGGACAGGGGGTCAGGGGAGACAGTCAGTACTTC. Protein sequence: CASSEIGQGVRGDSQYF.

The genes are TRBV5-1 and TRBJ2-3, with D maybe TRBD2 (6 bases). CDR3 length: 16 residues. V lost 4 bases to trimming and J lost 2 bases, with 17 bases between them. Germline V lookup: CDR1 SGHRS, CDR2 YFSETQ. The CDR3 DNA reads TGCGCCAGCAGCCTCTCCGGGACTCCGGACACAGATACGCAGTATTTT. Translated, it gives CASSLSGTPDTDTQYF.

The chain recombines TRBV5-1 with TRBJ1-6, with D unclear. Trimming removed 5 bases from V and 7 bases from J, with 13 bases in between. Per the germline V gene, CDR1 is SGHRS and CDR2 is YFSETQ. There are 14 residues in the CDR3. The CDR3 protein is CASSRSTGNSPLHF. CDR3 coding DNA: TGCGCCAGCAGTCGGAGTACGGGGAATTCACCCCTCCACTTT.

This chain uses TRBV4-2 with TRBJ2-5; D is perhaps TRBD2 (6 bases). In germline, CDR1 is LGHNA, CDR2 YNFKEQ. The germline V and J ends were trimmed by 2 bases and 4 bases, with 14 bases remaining between them. The CDR3 consists of 15 residues. For the CDR3, the DNA is TGTGCCAGCAGCCAACCGCGGGATGGTGGAGAGACCCAGTACTTC. Translating gives CASSQPRDGGETQYF.

V is TRBV6-5 and J is TRBJ2-4, with D unclear. The germline V gene has CDR1 MNHEY and CDR2 SVGAGI. V lost 0 bases to trimming and J lost 0 bases, with 6 bases between them. The CDR3 extends over 15 amino acids. The chain's CDR3 is CASSYSEQAKNIQYF. In DNA, the CDR3 is TGTGCCAGCAGTTACTCGGAGCAAGCCAAAAACATTCAGTACTTC.

This sequence joins TRBV29-1 and TRBJ1-2, with D maybe TRBD1 (6 bases). The CDR3 consists of 13 residues. Per germline, CDR1 SQVTM and CDR2 ANQGSEA. V lost 4 bases to trimming and J lost 7 bases, with 16 bases between them. The CDR3 loop reads CSVGLGGARGYTF. Written as DNA, the CDR3 is TGCAGCGTTGGTCTTGGGGGGGCGCGTGGCTACACCTTC.

This clone was observed a single time. The chain has TRBV2 and TRBJ2-1; 10 positions agree with TRBD2. Germline V gives CDR1 SNHLY, CDR2 FYNNEI. The CDR3 consists of 14 residues. J was trimmed by 7 bases and V by 3 bases; bases with no gene match: 3. The CDR3 loop reads CASSESSGRNEQFF. In DNA form, the CDR3 reads TGTGCCAGCAGTGAGAGTAGCGGGAGGAATGAGCAGTTCTTC.

This clone was seen once. The rearrangement links TRBV18 to TRBJ2-7; TRBD1 aligns across 7 bases. Trimming cost V 7 bases and J 2 bases; bases outside gene matches: 8. The CDR3 is 14 amino acids. In germline, CDR1 is KGHSH, CDR2 LQKENI. Written as DNA, the CDR3 is TGTGCCAGCTGCCCTCCGACAGGGACCTACGAGCAGTACTTC. This codes for CASCPPTGTYEQYF.

The genes are TRBV27 and TRBJ2-5, with TRBD1 matching over 8 bases. Germline-derived CDR1 and CDR2 are MNHEY and SMNVEV (reference sequence). The CDR3 is made up of 13 amino acids. With V trimmed by 8 bases and J by 5 bases, 7 bases remained unmatched. The CDR3 here is CASGQDRVETQYF. In DNA, the CDR3 is TGTGCCAGCGGTCAGGACAGGGTTGAGACCCAGTACTTC.

This clone was detected only once. The rearrangement uses TRBV25-1 and TRBJ2-4, with 11 bases that match TRBD2. The CDR3 is 16 residues long. Per the germline V gene, CDR1 is MGHDK and CDR2 is SYGVNS. The J segment lost 5 bases and the V segment lost 2 bases, leaving 5 bases of the junction unmatched. For the CDR3, the DNA is TGTGCCAGCAGTGAAACTAGCGGGGGTAGAGAAAACATTCAGTACTTC. Encoded protein: CASSETSGGRENIQYF.

CDR3 protein: CASSPPISGTDTQYF. CDR3 DNA: TGTGCCAGCAGCCCCCCTATTTCGGGCACAGATACGCAGTATTTT. The chain employs TRBV7-8 and TRBJ2-3; D ambiguous. CDR1 is SGHVS and CDR2 is FQNEAQ in the germline V gene. Trimming left V 5 bases short and J 1 base short, with 13 bases between. The CDR3 extends over 15 amino acids. Drawing the rest from reference TRBV7-8 and TRBJ2-3, the complete variable domain is GAGVSQSPRYKVAKRGQDVALRCDPISGHVSLFWYQQALGQGPEFLTYFQNEAQLDKSGLPSDRFFAERPEGSVSTLKIQRTQQEDSAVYLCASSPPISGTDTQYFGPGTRLTVL.

The rearrangement links TRBV7-2 to TRBJ1-5; 9 bases match TRBD1. This CDR3 has 16 amino acids. The germline CDR1 and CDR2 sequences are SGHTA and FQGNSA. The V gene end was trimmed by 3 bases and the J gene end by 6 bases; junction bases not matched to a gene: 9. Written as DNA, the CDR3 is TGTGCCAGCAGCTTGAGGTTCACAGGGGGCACTCAGCCCCAGCATTTT. This encodes CASSLRFTGGTQPQHF.

The chain combines TRBV6-1 with TRBJ1-3, with 9 positions matching TRBD1. CDR3 length: 15 amino acids. In germline, CDR1 is MNHNS, CDR2 SASEGT. Trimming at V came to 3 bases and at J to 2 bases, leaving 2 bases not matched to a gene. The CDR3 nucleotides read TGTGCCAGCAGTGATCGGGACAGGGCTGGAAACACCATATATTTT. This codes for CASSDRDRAGNTIYF.

Only one count was recorded for this clone. This chain uses TRBV7-8 with TRBJ2-3; weak D call: TRBD2 (6 bases). Germline V gene lookup returns CDR1 SGHVS and CDR2 FQNEAQ. V was shortened by 2 bases and J by 14 bases, with 17 bases between the two germline ends. This CDR3 is built from 13 residues. CDR3 residues: CASSLHERAWSYF. For the CDR3, the DNA is TGTGCCAGCAGCTTACACGAGCGGGCGTGGTCGTATTTT. The whole variable domain, filled in from reference TRBV7-8 and TRBJ2-3, reads GAGVSQSPRYKVAKRGQDVALRCDPISGHVSLFWYQQALGQGPEFLTYFQNEAQLDKSGLPSDRFFAERPEGSVSTLKIQRTQQEDSAVYLCASSLHERAWSYFGPGTRLTVL.

The chain recombines TRBV2 with TRBJ2-1; 9 nucleotides align to TRBD1. The junction had 8 bases not matched to a gene; V was cut back by 6 bases and J by 14 bases. The germline gives CDR1 SNHLY, CDR2 FYNNEI. The CDR3 covers 12 residues. CDR3 residues: CASSVTGQGEFF. The CDR3 nucleotides are TGTGCCAGCAGCGTAACGGGACAGGGCGAGTTCTTC.

V is TRBV29-1 and J is TRBJ1-4; no reliable D call. V was trimmed by 7 bases and J by 8 bases, leaving 14 bases between them. Germline V CDR1 and CDR2: SQVTM, ANQGSEA. The CDR3 has 12 amino acids. The DNA of the CDR3 is TGCAGCGGCACGGGAGAAGGGGAAAAACTGTTTTTT. Its protein is CSGTGEGEKLFF. Based on the CDR3 plus reference TRBV29-1 and TRBJ1-4, the full variable domain is SAVISQKPSRDICQRGTSLTIQCQVDSQVTMMFWYRQQPGQSLTLIATANQGSEATYESGFVIDKFPISRPNLTFSTLTVSNMSPEDSSIYLCSGTGEGEKLFFGSGTQLSVL.

This chain uses TRBV28 with TRBJ2-7; 8 positions agree with TRBD2. Trimming at V came to 6 bases and at J to 2 bases, leaving 12 bases not matched to a gene. This CDR3 region has 16 residues. Germline lookup yields CDR1 MDHEN and CDR2 SYDVKM. CDR3 sequence reads: CASSIDLRGDTYEQYF. The CDR3 nucleotides read TGTGCCAGCAGCATCGATTTGCGGGGGGACACCTACGAGCAGTACTTC.